These 27 T cell receptor beta chains originate from one sample sequenced in a study of patients and donors after allogeneic stem cell transplantation. TCRdb ran MiXCR on the RT-PCR reads and lists one entry per CDR3 protein. In the table there are about a million distinct CDR3 sequences, about a sixth of which are singletons. Sequencing used blood, either unsorted or a sorted T cell fraction (not recorded which). The receptor source for this set is a human donor who was either an allogeneic HSCT recipient or a stem cell or donor lymphocyte infusion donor (not recorded which). It is not recorded whose cells these are; they may come from a transplant donor.

This clonotype was picked up a small number of times. The chain is built from TRBV7-9 and TRBJ2-7; 9 bases fit TRBD1. Germline CDR1 reads SEHNR; CDR2 reads FQNEAQ (reference sequence). The CDR3 totals 12 residues. Trimming removed 9 bases from V and 9 bases from J; junction bases left unmatched: 9. CDR3 sequence reads: CASEGQGVAQYF. CDR3 nucleotides: TGTGCCAGTGAGGGACAGGGAGTAGCGCAGTACTTC.

This clonotype was seen a handful of times. The chain carries TRBV25-1 and TRBJ1-1; unclear D gene. CDR1 is MGHDK and CDR2 is SYGVNS in the germline V gene. This CDR3 region has 13 residues. The V gene lost 8 bases and the J gene lost 3 bases, with 13 bases spanning the gap. The CDR3 sequence: CASAGRLYTEAFF. The DNA for the CDR3 is TGTGCCAGCGCGGGCAGGCTGTACACTGAAGCTTTCTTT.

There are a few counts of this clonotype. The V and J genes are TRBV30 and TRBJ1-1; 11 nucleotides align to TRBD1. J lost 4 bases, V lost 0 bases, and 4 bases had no gene match. CDR1 is GTSNPN and CDR2 is SVGIG in the germline V gene (reference sequence). The CDR3 extends over 15 amino acids. CDR3 nucleotides: TGTGCCTGGAGTGTAACCGGGACAGGGGGCACTGAAGCTTTCTTT. Translation gives CAWSVTGTGGTEAFF.

On this clonotype itself: This clone may be a read error of a much larger clone one base away. This rearrangement joins TRBV20-1 to TRBJ2-3; D ambiguous. The V end was cut by 5 bases, the J end by 1 base, with 1 base between. The CDR3 totals 10 residues. Germline CDR1 reads DFQATT; CDR2 reads SNEGSKA (reference sequence). CDR3 DNA sequence: TGCAGTGCTTGCACAGATACGCAGTATTTT. Translating gives CSACTDTQYF.

V gene TRBV12-3 or TRBV12-4 combines with J gene TRBJ1-2; D call uncertain. V was clipped by 6 bases and J by 8 bases, with 16 bases between them. This CDR3 comprises 13 residues. DNA of the CDR3: TGTGCCAGCAGGAACGGACCCCCCGGGGGCTACACCTTC. This sequence encodes CASRNGPPGGYTF.

This clonotype appeared many times. V and J are TRBV7-3 and TRBJ2-1; 9 bases are shared with TRBD2. V lost 5 bases and J lost 6; bases outside the gene matches: 8. Per the germline V gene, CDR1 is SGHTA and CDR2 is FQGTGA. The CDR3 consists of 15 residues. The CDR3, as DNA: TGTGCCAGCAGCCACCTCGAGCGGGGGGTCAATGAGCAGTTCTTC. It codes for CASSHLERGVNEQFF.

Note on this clonotype: One junction end disagrees with the germline gene, perhaps due to a read error. The chain carries TRBV7-7 and TRBJ2-2, with 9 bases that match TRBD1. The CDR3 totals 16 residues. CDR1 and CDR2 (germline): SSHAT, FNYEAQ (reference sequence). The CDR3 bases are TGTGCTAGCAGCCCGAGGACAGGGGCGAACACCGGGGAGCTGTTTTTT. Translation gives CASSPRTGANTGELFF.

This clonotype was found many times. The V call is TRBV12-3 or TRBV12-4, the J call TRBJ2-1; 7 bases match TRBD1. The CDR3 extends over 15 amino acids. V was clipped by 4 bases and J by 7 bases; unmatched bases: 10. The CDR3 is CASSSGGVRKNEQFF. The CDR3 coding sequence is TGTGCCAGCAGTTCAGGGGGAGTAAGGAAAAATGAGCAGTTCTTC.

This clonotype has a count of ten or more. The chain joins TRBV12-3 or TRBV12-4 to TRBJ2-2; tentatively, D is TRBD1 (5 bases). The V and J ends lost 2 bases and 7 bases respectively, with 8 bases between them. There are 13 residues in the CDR3. CDR3 DNA sequence: TGTGCCAGCAGTTTACAGGGAAACGGGGAGCTGTTTTTT. It codes for CASSLQGNGELFF.

The V and J genes are TRBV12-3 or TRBV12-4 and TRBJ1-5; 7 bases match TRBD1. V shed 1 base and J 8 bases; nucleotides not matched to a gene: 8. The CDR3 extends over 15 amino acids. The CDR3 DNA is TGTGCCAGCAGTTTAGGTGGAGGGGGCGCAAAGCCCCAGCATTTT. Amino acids: CASSLGGGGAKPQHF.

The chain uses TRBV6-5 and TRBJ1-4, with TRBD1 matching over 7 bases. This CDR3 comprises 18 residues. Germline V lookup: CDR1 MNHEY, CDR2 SVGAGI. V lost 4 bases and J lost 0; bases outside the gene matches: 11. The CDR3 loop reads CASSSSPWDRSTNEKLFF. CDR3 DNA sequence: TGTGCCAGCAGTTCGAGCCCCTGGGACAGATCAACTAATGAAAAACTGTTTTTT.

This clonotype was recorded many times. The genes are TRBV27 and TRBJ1-2; D might be TRBD1 (5 bases). The CDR3 runs to 13 residues. V shed 6 bases and J shed 3 bases, with 11 bases lying between them. CDR1 MNHEY and CDR2 SMNVEV come from the germline V gene (reference sequence). The CDR3 region has the DNA TGTGCCAGCAGCCTGTCGGGGGACTATGGCTACACCTTC. As protein: CASSLSGDYGYTF.

This clonotype has only a few counts. The chain is built from TRBV5-1 and TRBJ1-1; TRBD1 might be the D (5 bases). Germline CDR1 SGHRS, CDR2 YFSETQ. The CDR3 covers 15 residues. V was cut by 0 bases and J by 6 bases, with 15 bases left in between. The CDR3 coding sequence is TGCGCCAGCAGCTTGGCCCCAGGGTCGAAACCTGAAGCTTTCTTT. Amino acids: CASSLAPGSKPEAFF.

The chain carries TRBV12-3 or TRBV12-4 and TRBJ1-5, with D perhaps TRBD1 (5 bases). V gave up 1 base and J gave up 0 bases, with 7 bases separating them. The CDR3 contains 15 residues. For the CDR3, the DNA is TGTGCCAGCAGTTTAGGGACATATAGCAATCAGCCCCAGCATTTT. Protein product: CASSLGTYSNQPQHF.

The V and J genes are TRBV3-1 and TRBJ2-1; D may be TRBD1 (5 bases). In germline, CDR1 is LGHDT, CDR2 YNNKEL (reference sequence). V lost 0 bases and J 8 bases, leaving 17 bases between the germline ends. CDR3 length equals 16 residues. The CDR3 protein is CASSQDVKGLGDEQFF. In nucleotides, the CDR3 is TGTGCCAGCAGCCAAGACGTAAAGGGCCTAGGGGATGAGCAGTTCTTC.

This clonotype was seen ten or more times. The chain uses TRBV20-1 and TRBJ1-1; D possibly corresponds to TRBD1 (5 bases). V lost 0 bases and J lost 1, with 12 bases in between. The CDR3 totals 15 residues. In germline, CDR1 is DFQATT, CDR2 SNEGSKA (reference sequence). The CDR3 DNA follows: TGCAGTGCTAGAGATCGGGTAAGGGGGAACACTGAAGCTTTCTTT. Protein: CSARDRVRGNTEAFF.

The CDR3 is CASRRDNQPQHF. In DNA, the CDR3 is TGTGCCAGCAGGCGGGACAATCAGCCCCAGCATTTT. V is TRBV2 and J is TRBJ1-5; the D is unclear. Deletions cut 6 bases from V and 3 bases from J, with 6 bases between. Germline V gene lookup returns CDR1 SNHLY and CDR2 FYNNEI. The CDR3 extends over 12 amino acids. The variable domain in full, with the rest retrieved from reference TRBV2 and TRBJ1-5, is EPEVTQTPSHQVTQMGQEVILRCVPISNHLYFYWYRQILGQKVEFLVSFYNNEISEKSEIFDDQFSVERPDGSNFTLKIRSTKLEDSAMYFCASRRDNQPQHFGDGTRLSIL.

J is TRBJ1-5 and V is TRBV6-5; D is unresolved. CDR3 length equals 13 residues. Germline CDR1 reads MNHEY; CDR2 reads SVGAGI. The V gene lost 2 bases and the J gene lost 7 bases, with 9 bases spanning the gap. The CDR3 DNA reads TGTGCCAGCAGTTACGATACTGGGCAGCCCCAGCATTTT. This sequence encodes CASSYDTGQPQHF.

This chain uses TRBV20-1 with TRBJ1-5; no reliable D call. The germline V and J ends were trimmed by 0 bases and 4 bases, with 7 bases remaining between them. The germline gives CDR1 DFQATT, CDR2 SNEGSKA (reference sequence). This CDR3 region has 13 residues. The CDR3 loop reads CSARDSGNQPQHF. CDR3 sequence (DNA): TGCAGTGCTAGAGATAGCGGGAATCAGCCCCAGCATTTT.

This clonotype was recorded a few times. The chain joins TRBV5-1 to TRBJ2-3, with D perhaps TRBD1 (5 bases). The CDR3 has 14 amino acids. Germline V gene lookup returns CDR1 SGHRS and CDR2 YFSETQ. V lost 4 bases and J lost 4, with 13 bases in between. This CDR3 reads CASSILQGADTQYF. As DNA, the CDR3 is TGCGCCAGCAGCATCCTGCAAGGGGCAGATACGCAGTATTTT.

The V gene is TRBV4-2, the J gene TRBJ2-5, with 10 bases aligning to TRBD1. CDR3 size: 15 residues. CDR1 LGHNA and CDR2 YNFKEQ come from the germline V gene. Trimming took 3 bases from V and 1 from J; bases not matched to a gene: 2. In nucleotides, the CDR3 is TGTGCCAGCAGCCATAGGACAGGGGGCCAAGAGACCCAGTACTTC. Translation gives CASSHRTGGQETQYF.

This clonotype was seen a handful of times. This chain connects TRBV28 to TRBJ2-1; the D gene is possibly TRBD1 (6 bases). Germline loops: CDR1 MDHEN, CDR2 SYDVKM. V was trimmed by 5 bases and J by 8 bases, leaving 22 bases between them. This CDR3 spans 16 amino acids. The CDR3 loop is CASSPGDTGRIHEQFF. CDR3 sequence (DNA): TGTGCCAGCAGTCCCGGGGACACTGGTCGCATACATGAGCAGTTCTTC.

J is TRBJ2-4 and V is TRBV27; either TRBD1 or TRBD2 may supply D (5 bases each). CDR1 is MNHEY and CDR2 is SMNVEV in the germline V gene (reference sequence). The ends were cut back, 5 bases at V and 2 bases at J, with 13 bases in the middle. The length of the CDR3 is 15 residues. The CDR3 DNA follows: TGTGCCAGCAGTCTCGCTGGGGGTCCCAAAAACATTCAGTACTTC. Amino acids: CASSLAGGPKNIQYF.

The chain joins TRBV14 to TRBJ1-1; the D is unclear. Trimming cost V 1 base and J 1 base, with 10 bases left between them. The CDR3 loop spans 15 amino acids. Germline CDR1 reads SGHDN; CDR2 reads FVKESK. This chain's CDR3 is CASSQAPTRNTEAFF. The DNA for the CDR3 is TGTGCCAGCAGCCAAGCCCCGACAAGGAACACTGAAGCTTTCTTT.

This clonotype came up a few times. V and J are TRBV10-3 and TRBJ2-3; perhaps TRBD1 as D (5 bases). The CDR3 runs to 14 residues. Germline CDR1 reads ENHRY; CDR2 reads SYGVKD. V shed 4 bases and J shed 4 bases, with 12 bases lying between them. The CDR3 DNA reads TGTGCCATCAGTGGGGGAATGGGGCCAGATACGCAGTATTTT. Translating gives CAISGGMGPDTQYF.

A few counts support this clonotype. The V call is TRBV5-6, the J call TRBJ2-2; D gene unclear. The CDR3 is 14 amino acids. Looked up from germline, CDR1 is SGHDT and CDR2 is YYEEEE. Deletions cut 0 bases from V and 5 bases from J, with 8 bases between. CDR3 loop: CASSLVLVTGELFF. DNA of the CDR3: TGTGCCAGCAGCTTGGTCTTGGTGACCGGGGAGCTGTTTTTT.

This clonotype was observed a few times. This sequence joins TRBV7-3 and TRBJ2-5; a possible D gene is TRBD2 (7 bases). CDR1 and CDR2 (germline): SGHTA, FQGTGA. Trimming left V 3 bases short and J 3 bases short, with 11 bases between. CDR3 length equals 14 residues. The CDR3 reads CASSFWGGEETQYF. In nucleotides, the CDR3 is TGTGCCAGCAGCTTTTGGGGGGGCGAAGAGACCCAGTACTTC.